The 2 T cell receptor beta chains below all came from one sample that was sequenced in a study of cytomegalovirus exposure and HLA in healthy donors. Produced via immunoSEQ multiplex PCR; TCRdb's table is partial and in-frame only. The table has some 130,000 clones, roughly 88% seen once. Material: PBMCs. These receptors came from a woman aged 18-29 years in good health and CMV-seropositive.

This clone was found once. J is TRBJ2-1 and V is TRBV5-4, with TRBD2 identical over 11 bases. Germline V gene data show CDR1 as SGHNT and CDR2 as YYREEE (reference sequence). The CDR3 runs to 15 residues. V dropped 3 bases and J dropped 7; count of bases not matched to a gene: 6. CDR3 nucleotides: TGTGCCAGCAGCTCGCCGGGACTAGCGGTGAATGAGCAGTTCTTC. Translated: CASSSPGLAVNEQFF.

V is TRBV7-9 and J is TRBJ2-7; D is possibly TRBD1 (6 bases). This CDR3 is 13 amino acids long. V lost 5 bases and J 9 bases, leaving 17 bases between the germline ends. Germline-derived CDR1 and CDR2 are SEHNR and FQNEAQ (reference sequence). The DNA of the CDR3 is TGTGCCAGCAGCGTGGGGTCAGGGGCTTTGCAGTACTTC. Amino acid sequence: CASSVGSGALQYF.